The 30 T cell receptor beta chains in this list originate from one sample, sequenced in a study of beta chain features in type 1 diabetes. Study conclusions and caveats: People with Type 1 diabetes carried modestly yet significantly shorter TCRB CDR3s in all four CD4+ subsets.

The whole isolated RNA underwent reverse transcription, so sequencing captured expressed TCRB transcripts. TCRdb keeps only in-frame clones here, not all; method: immunoSEQ multiplex PCR. The sample has around 180,000 clones; almost 8% are singletons. No antigens are known for them. Source material: central memory CD4+ T cells from blood. The receptors stem from a man aged 18 to 35 with type 1 diabetes.

This clone was picked up many times. Other nucleotide sequences from this sample produce the same CDR3. This chain joins TRBV29-1 and TRBJ1-1, with 7 nucleotides matching TRBD1. V shed 7 bases, J shed 1 base, and the junction held 3 bases outside the gene matches. The germline gives CDR1 SQVTM, CDR2 ANQGSEA. This CDR3 comprises 12 residues. The CDR3 region is CSGAGGNTEAFF. CDR3 nucleotides: TGCAGCGGTGCAGGGGGGAACACTGAAGCTTTCTTT. The variable domain in full, completed from reference TRBV29-1 and TRBJ1-1, reads SAVISQKPSRDICQRGTSLTIQCQVDSQVTMMFWYRQQPGQSLTLIATANQGSEATYESGFVIDKFPISRPNLTFSTLTVSNMSPEDSSIYLCSGAGGNTEAFFGQGTRLTVV.

This clone came up a few times. This sequence joins TRBV2 and TRBJ1-1; D may be TRBD1 (6 bases). CDR3 length equals 12 residues. CDR1 SNHLY and CDR2 FYNNEI come from the germline V gene. Deletions cut 2 bases from V and 6 bases from J, with 7 bases between. The CDR3 DNA follows: TGTGCCAGCAGTGAACAGGGGTCTGAAGCTTTCTTT. This sequence encodes CASSEQGSEAFF.

This clone showed up just a few times. The rearrangement links TRBV9 to TRBJ2-2; 8 bases fit TRBD1. From germline, CDR1 is SGDLS and CDR2 YYNGEE. CDR3 length: 14 residues. Trimming cost V 2 bases and J 6 bases; bases outside gene matches: 3. The DNA of the CDR3 is TGTGCCAGCAGCGTGACAGGGGCGGCCGGGGAGCTGTTTTTT. Its translation: CASSVTGAAGELFF. The entire variable domain, with the rest obtained from reference TRBV9 and TRBJ2-2, is as follows: DSGVTQTPKHLITATGQRVTLRCSPRSGDLSVYWYQQSLDQGLQFLIQYYNGEERAKGNILERFSAQQFPDLHSELNLSSLELGDSALYFCASSVTGAAGELFFGEGSRLTVL.

The chain employs TRBV14 and TRBJ1-4, with a weak D call TRBD1 (6 bases). Trimming stripped 3 bases from V and 4 bases from J, with 15 bases between. The CDR3 extends over 16 amino acids. Germline CDR1 reads SGHDN; CDR2 reads FVKESK. The CDR3 spells CASSHLPGTSNEKLFF. CDR3 DNA sequence: TGTGCCAGCAGCCACCTACCGGGGACAAGTAATGAAAAACTGTTTTTT.

This clone was counted only a few times. The V gene is TRBV7-2, the J gene TRBJ2-1, with 13 positions matching TRBD2. CDR3 length: 16 amino acids. The germline V gene encodes CDR1 SGHTA and CDR2 FQGNSA. The junction had 9 bases not matched to a gene; V was cut back by 5 bases and J by 8 bases. The DNA of the CDR3 is TGTGCCAGCAGCCGACATGGGACTAGCGGGATGGATGAGCAGTTCTTC. Protein sequence: CASSRHGTSGMDEQFF.

This clone was found a few times. The genes are TRBV30 and TRBJ1-2; D not certain. V was shortened by 0 bases and J by 6 bases, with 11 bases between the two germline ends. This CDR3 is 13 amino acids long. Germline assignment: CDR1 GTSNPN and CDR2 SVGIG (reference sequence). CDR3 in DNA: TGTGCCTGGAGTGTTCTGGGGAGGGATGGCTACACCTTC. Translation gives CAWSVLGRDGYTF.

A few counts support this clone. The CDR3 nucleotides read TGTGCCAGCAGCTTAGACGTTTTGGGACAGGGCGATGGCTACACCTTC. This gives the protein CASSLDVLGQGDGYTF. V gene TRBV7-9 combines with J gene TRBJ1-2, with 9 bases matching TRBD1. V was pared by 1 base and J by 6 bases, with 9 bases of the junction left unmatched. CDR3 length: 16 amino acids. Germline-derived CDR1 and CDR2 are SEHNR and FQNEAQ (reference sequence).

V usage is TRBV30 and J usage is TRBJ1-2; 7 nucleotides line up with TRBD1. This CDR3 comprises 11 residues. CDR1 and CDR2 (germline): GTSNPN, SVGIG (reference sequence). The CDR3 DNA is TGTGCGATCAACAGGGGATTAGGCTACACCTTC. Translation gives CAINRGLGYTF. Variable domain in full (rest from reference TRBV30 and TRBJ1-2): SQTIHQWPATLVQPVGSPLSLECTVEGTSNPNLYWYRQAAGRGLQLLFYSVGIGQISSEVPQNLSASRPQDRQFILSSKKLLLSDSGFYLCAINRGLGYTFGSGTRLTVV.

As concerns this clone: Because the CDR3's place on the DNA is in doubt, the DNA is left out and the CDR3 is given as listed by TCRdb. The chain joins TRBV27 to TRBJ2-1; no DNA check was done on the table's D call, TRBD2. The CDR3 sequence runs 13 residues, both termini included. The germline gives CDR1 MNHEY, CDR2 SMNVEV (reference sequence). CDR3 sequence reads: CASSWASGAIRFF.

The rearrangement links TRBV20-1 to TRBJ2-3; unclear D gene. Germline CDR1 DFQATT, CDR2 SNEGSKA (reference sequence). Trimming removed 8 bases from V and 4 bases from J, with 10 bases in between. This CDR3 region has 11 residues. The CDR3 DNA reads as TGCAGTTCTTCCCCCGCAGATACGCAGTATTTT. Its protein is CSSSPADTQYF.

J is TRBJ2-7 and V is TRBV11-1, with D possibly being TRBD2 (6 bases). With 2 bases removed from V and 1 base from J, the gap between germline ends came to 9 bases. The germline CDR1 and CDR2 sequences are SGHAT and FQDESV (reference sequence). The CDR3 has 14 amino acids. The CDR3 protein is CASSLRRESYEQYF. The CDR3 region has the DNA TGTGCCAGCAGCTTAAGGCGGGAATCCTACGAGCAGTACTTC.

This clone has a count of ten or more. CDR3 sequence: CASSLTGPTEAFF. The CDR3, as DNA: TGCGCCAGCAGCTTGACAGGCCCCACTGAAGCTTTCTTT. The chain links TRBV5-1 to TRBJ1-1, with TRBD1 as a possible D gene (5 bases). Trimming took 1 base from V and 4 from J, leaving 8 bases between them. CDR1 and CDR2 (germline): SGHRS, YFSETQ. This CDR3 is 13 amino acids long.

DNA of the CDR3: TGTGCCAGCAGGGACAGGGGGGATTACAATGAGCAGTTCTTC. It codes for CASRDRGDYNEQFF. The chain has TRBV6-1 and TRBJ2-1; 10 positions agree with TRBD1. V lost 6 bases and J lost 4; bases outside the gene matches: 3. The CDR3 has 14 residues. CDR1 MNHNS and CDR2 SASEGT come from the germline V gene.

V usage is TRBV6-1 and J usage is TRBJ2-1; no firm D call. This CDR3 contains 11 residues. Deletions cut 5 bases from V and 6 bases from J, with 5 bases between. Germline V lookup: CDR1 MNHNS, CDR2 SASEGT. CDR3 amino acids: CASSLFNEQFF. The CDR3 DNA follows: TGTGCCAGCAGTCTGTTCAATGAGCAGTTCTTC.

This chain uses TRBV18 with TRBJ1-1, with D maybe TRBD1 (5 bases). This CDR3 region has 10 residues. Per the germline V gene, CDR1 is KGHSH and CDR2 is LQKENI. The V and J ends lost 8 bases and 8 bases respectively, with 9 bases between them. The CDR3 loop reads CASHGAEAFF. In DNA form, the CDR3 reads TGTGCCAGCCATGGGGCAGAAGCTTTCTTT.

This clone has a handful of counts. V gene TRBV9 combines with J gene TRBJ2-1, with 7 bases identical to TRBD2. The length of the CDR3 is 14 residues. The ends lost 2 bases at V and 5 bases at J; junction bases unmatched: 4. CDR1 is SGDLS, CDR2 YYNGEE, per germline. DNA for the CDR3: TGTGCCAGCAGCGTGGGCGGGGGTCACAATGAGCAGTTCTTC. Its translation is CASSVGGGHNEQFF.

This clone has more than one count but fewer than ten. This chain links TRBV7-2 with TRBJ2-7; 11 bases align to TRBD2. The germline CDR1 and CDR2 sequences are SGHTA and FQGNSA. Trimming cost V 5 bases and J 3 bases; bases outside gene matches: 3. The CDR3 sequence is 14 residues long. The CDR3 sequence is CASSPTSGDYEQYF. The CDR3 DNA reads TGTGCCAGCAGCCCGACTAGCGGGGACTACGAGCAGTACTTC.

V and J are TRBV10-3 and TRBJ2-1, with 11 bases fitting TRBD2. J gave up 4 bases and V 7 bases, and 9 bases lay outside the gene matches. Germline CDR1 is ENHRY and CDR2 is SYGVKD. This CDR3 spans 16 amino acids. The CDR3 sequence is CAITALAGARYNEQFF. CDR3 DNA sequence: TGTGCCATCACCGCACTAGCGGGGGCCCGTTACAATGAGCAGTTCTTC.

The chain uses TRBV28 and TRBJ2-5; 11 bases are a match to TRBD2. Germline V CDR1 and CDR2: MDHEN, SYDVKM. V shed 1 base and J 5 bases; nucleotides not matched to a gene: 9. The CDR3 has 17 residues. This CDR3 reads CASSLSVTSGSRETQYF. The CDR3 DNA is TGTGCCAGCAGTTTATCCGTCACTAGCGGGAGTCGGGAGACCCAGTACTTC.

V and J are TRBV15 and TRBJ1-2, with D possibly being TRBD1 (6 bases). Germline V gene sequence: CDR1 LNHNV, CDR2 YYDKDF (reference sequence). The CDR3 has 14 amino acids. V shed 3 bases and J shed 1 base, with 9 bases lying between them. The CDR3 nucleotides are TGTGCCACCAGCAGGCAGGGGATTAACTATGGCTACACCTTC. Translated, it gives CATSRQGINYGYTF.

Notes on this clone: A read error may account for a junction end that differs from germline. J is TRBJ2-1 and V is TRBV5-1; 9 bases line up with TRBD1. The CDR3 sequence is 12 residues long. From germline, CDR1 is SGHRS and CDR2 YFSETQ. CDR3 loop: CASSLTTRDRVF. The CDR3 DNA follows: TGCGCCAGCAGCTTAACCACTAGGGACAGGGTCTTC.

Ten or more counts support this clone. The chain combines TRBV10-3 with TRBJ1-4, with D perhaps TRBD1 (5 bases). Germline values: CDR1 ENHRY, CDR2 SYGVKD. The CDR3 extends over 14 amino acids. V was cut by 11 bases and J by 5 bases, with 18 bases left in between. CDR3 DNA: TGTGCCGCCTCCAGGGAGGACACGAATGAAAAACTGTTTTTT. Translated, it gives CAASREDTNEKLFF.

This sequence joins TRBV15 and TRBJ1-6; TRBD1 agrees at 8 bases. There are 15 residues in the CDR3. Germline lookup yields CDR1 LNHNV and CDR2 YYDKDF (reference sequence). V trimming: 1 base; J trimming: 8 bases; junction bases outside the gene matches: 4. The CDR3 is CATSRVGTGDSPLHF. CDR3 nucleotide sequence: TGTGCCACCAGCAGAGTCGGGACAGGAGATTCACCCCTCCACTTT. Full variable domain (missing parts from reference TRBV15 and TRBJ1-6): DAMVIQNPRYQVTQFGKPVTLSCSQTLNHNVMYWYQQKSSQAPKLLFHYYDKDFNNEADTPDNFQSRRPNTSFCFLDIRSPGLGDTAMYLCATSRVGTGDSPLHFGNGTRLTVT.

The table lists this clone with a few counts. In DNA form, the CDR3 reads TGCGCCAGCAGCCCCATGACGGGGGGCACAGATACGCAGTATTTT. This translates into CASSPMTGGTDTQYF. The rearrangement uses TRBV5-1 and TRBJ2-3; D possibly corresponds to TRBD2 (6 bases). The CDR3 runs to 15 residues. Germline V gives CDR1 SGHRS, CDR2 YFSETQ. Trimming stripped 4 bases from V and 1 base from J, with 13 bases between. The full variable domain, its missing parts supplied by reference TRBV5-1 and TRBJ2-3, is KAGVTQTPRYLIKTRGQQVTLSCSPISGHRSVSWYQQTPGQGLQFLFEYFSETQRNKGNFPGRFSGRQFSNSRSEMNVSTLELGDSALYLCASSPMTGGTDTQYFGPGTRLTVL.

A few counts support this clone. V and J are TRBV7-8 and TRBJ2-7; a weak D match, TRBD1 (7 bases). Germline V CDR1 and CDR2: SGHVS, FQNEAQ. The V and J ends lost 5 bases and 7 bases respectively, with 24 bases between them. This CDR3 has 16 residues. CDR3 residues: CASSRGDSLIVGEQYF. CDR3 nucleotide sequence: TGTGCCAGCAGCCGCGGGGACAGCCTGATCGTAGGGGAGCAGTACTTC.

This clone was found a few times. The chain uses TRBV5-1 and TRBJ2-5; D is perhaps TRBD2 (6 bases). Germline values: CDR1 SGHRS, CDR2 YFSETQ. CDR3 length: 13 amino acids. The ends were cut back, 2 bases at V and 5 bases at J, with 10 bases in the middle. The CDR3 DNA reads TGCGCCAGCAGCTTCAGGCGGGATGAGACCCAGTACTTC. As protein: CASSFRRDETQYF.

CDR3 loop: CASNKRTGGSYEQYF. The CDR3 coding sequence is TGTGCCAGCAATAAAAGGACAGGGGGCTCCTACGAGCAGTACTTC. This chain uses TRBV6-1 with TRBJ2-7; 10 positions match TRBD1. Losses at the gene ends were 7 bases for V and 0 bases for J; bases not matched to a gene: 6. The CDR3 has 15 residues. The germline V gene has CDR1 MNHNS and CDR2 SASEGT.

V usage is TRBV28 and J usage is TRBJ2-1; TRBD2 agrees at 8 bases. Losses at the gene ends were 2 bases for V and 7 bases for J; bases not matched to a gene: 7. The CDR3 extends over 15 amino acids. The germline gives CDR1 MDHEN, CDR2 SYDVKM. The CDR3 DNA follows: TGTGCCAGCAGTTTAAACCCGGGAGGGGGGAATGAGCAGTTCTTC. It translates to CASSLNPGGGNEQFF. The whole variable domain, filled in from reference TRBV28 and TRBJ2-1, reads DVKVTQSSRYLVKRTGEKVFLECVQDMDHENMFWYRQDPGLGLRLIYFSYDVKMKEKGDIPEGYSVSREKKERFSLILESASTNQTSMYLCASSLNPGGGNEQFFGPGTRLTVL.

There are a few counts of this clone. V and J are TRBV6-5 and TRBJ2-7; tentatively, D is TRBD2 (5 bases). Germline V gene sequence: CDR1 MNHEY, CDR2 SVGAGI. With 6 bases removed from V and 3 bases from J, the gap between germline ends came to 15 bases. This CDR3 is built from 14 residues. CDR3 in DNA: TGTGCCAGCAGGACGCTCGGGATAAACTACGAGCAGTACTTC. This codes for CASRTLGINYEQYF.

This clone was seen a few times. The CDR3 sequence is CASSLGPSATSGLYEQYF. The CDR3 DNA is TGTGCCAGCTCACTAGGCCCTTCAGCGACTAGCGGCCTCTACGAGCAGTACTTC. This chain links TRBV18 with TRBJ2-7; 9 bases map to TRBD2. Germline V lookup: CDR1 KGHSH, CDR2 LQKENI. Trimming took 4 bases from V and 3 from J; bases not matched to a gene: 16. The CDR3 consists of 18 residues.